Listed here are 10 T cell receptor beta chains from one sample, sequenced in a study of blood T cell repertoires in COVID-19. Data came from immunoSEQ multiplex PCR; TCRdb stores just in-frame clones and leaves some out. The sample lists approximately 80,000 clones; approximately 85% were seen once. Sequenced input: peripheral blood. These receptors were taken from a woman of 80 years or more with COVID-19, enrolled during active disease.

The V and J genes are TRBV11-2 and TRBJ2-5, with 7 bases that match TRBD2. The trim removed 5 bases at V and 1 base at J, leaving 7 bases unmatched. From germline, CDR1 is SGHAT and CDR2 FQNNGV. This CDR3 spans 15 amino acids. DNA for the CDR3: TGTGCCAGCAGCGGCGCGGGGGTAGGCCAAGAGACCCAGTACTTC. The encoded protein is CASSGAGVGQETQYF.

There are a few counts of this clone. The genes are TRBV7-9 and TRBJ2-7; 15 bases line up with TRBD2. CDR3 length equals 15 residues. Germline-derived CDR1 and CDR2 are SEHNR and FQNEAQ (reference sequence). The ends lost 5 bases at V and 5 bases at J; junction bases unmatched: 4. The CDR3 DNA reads TGTGCCAGCAGCCCCAGGACTAGCGGGGGGGACGAGCAGTACTTC. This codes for CASSPRTSGGDEQYF.

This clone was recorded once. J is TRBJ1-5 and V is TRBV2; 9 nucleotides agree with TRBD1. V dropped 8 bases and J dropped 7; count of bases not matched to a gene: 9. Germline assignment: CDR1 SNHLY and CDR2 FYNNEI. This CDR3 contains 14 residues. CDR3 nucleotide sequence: TGTGCCAGCCTTAGAACAGGGGGCAGCCAGCCCCAGCATTTT. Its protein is CASLRTGGSQPQHF.

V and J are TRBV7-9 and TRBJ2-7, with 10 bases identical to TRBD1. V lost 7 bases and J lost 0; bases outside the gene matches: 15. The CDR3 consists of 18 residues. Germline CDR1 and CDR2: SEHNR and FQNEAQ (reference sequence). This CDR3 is CASTPTGGGLAHSYEQYF. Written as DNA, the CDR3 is TGTGCCAGCACCCCGACAGGGGGCGGGTTAGCGCACTCCTACGAGCAGTACTTC.

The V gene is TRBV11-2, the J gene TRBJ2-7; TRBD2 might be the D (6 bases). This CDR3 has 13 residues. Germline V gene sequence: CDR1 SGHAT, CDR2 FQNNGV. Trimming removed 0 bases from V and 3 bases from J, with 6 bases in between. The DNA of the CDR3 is TGTGCCAGCAGCTTAGAGGGACTCTACGAGCAGTACTTC. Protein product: CASSLEGLYEQYF.

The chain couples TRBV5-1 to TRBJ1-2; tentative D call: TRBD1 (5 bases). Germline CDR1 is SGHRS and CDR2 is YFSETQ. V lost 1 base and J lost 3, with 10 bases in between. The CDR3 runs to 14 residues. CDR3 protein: CASSLLGADYGYTF. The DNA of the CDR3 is TGCGCCAGCAGCTTGTTAGGGGCCGACTATGGCTACACCTTC.

In DNA, the CDR3 is TGTGCCACCAGGTCGCGGGTCGCTGAGCAGTTCTTC. Residues: CATRSRVAEQFF. The chain joins TRBV15 to TRBJ2-1, with D perhaps TRBD2 (5 bases). Germline-derived CDR1 and CDR2 are LNHNV and YYDKDF (reference sequence). The V gene lost 6 bases and the J gene lost 9 bases, with 12 bases spanning the gap. CDR3 length: 12 residues. The whole variable domain, filled in from reference TRBV15 and TRBJ2-1, reads DAMVIQNPRYQVTQFGKPVTLSCSQTLNHNVMYWYQQKSSQAPKLLFHYYDKDFNNEADTPDNFQSRRPNTSFCFLDIRSPGLGDTAMYLCATRSRVAEQFFGPGTRLTVL.

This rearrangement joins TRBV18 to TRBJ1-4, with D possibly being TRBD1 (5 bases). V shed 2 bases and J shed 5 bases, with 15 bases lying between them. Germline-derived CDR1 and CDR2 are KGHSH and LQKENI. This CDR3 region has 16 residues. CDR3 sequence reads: CASSPFTGGTNEKLFF. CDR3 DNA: TGTGCCAGCTCACCATTTACCGGGGGGACGAATGAAAAACTGTTTTTT.

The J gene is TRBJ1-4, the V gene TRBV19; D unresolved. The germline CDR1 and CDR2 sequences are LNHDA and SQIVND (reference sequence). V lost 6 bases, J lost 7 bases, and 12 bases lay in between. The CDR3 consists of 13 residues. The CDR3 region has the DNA TGTGCCAGTAGCCTAGGACTTAGTGAAAAACTGTTTTTT. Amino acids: CASSLGLSEKLFF.

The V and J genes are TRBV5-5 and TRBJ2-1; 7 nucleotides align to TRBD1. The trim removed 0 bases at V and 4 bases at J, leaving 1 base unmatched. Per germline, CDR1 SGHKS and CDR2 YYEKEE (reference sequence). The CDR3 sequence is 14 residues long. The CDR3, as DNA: TGTGCCAGCAGCTTGGAGACAGGGTACAATGAGCAGTTCTTC. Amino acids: CASSLETGYNEQFF.